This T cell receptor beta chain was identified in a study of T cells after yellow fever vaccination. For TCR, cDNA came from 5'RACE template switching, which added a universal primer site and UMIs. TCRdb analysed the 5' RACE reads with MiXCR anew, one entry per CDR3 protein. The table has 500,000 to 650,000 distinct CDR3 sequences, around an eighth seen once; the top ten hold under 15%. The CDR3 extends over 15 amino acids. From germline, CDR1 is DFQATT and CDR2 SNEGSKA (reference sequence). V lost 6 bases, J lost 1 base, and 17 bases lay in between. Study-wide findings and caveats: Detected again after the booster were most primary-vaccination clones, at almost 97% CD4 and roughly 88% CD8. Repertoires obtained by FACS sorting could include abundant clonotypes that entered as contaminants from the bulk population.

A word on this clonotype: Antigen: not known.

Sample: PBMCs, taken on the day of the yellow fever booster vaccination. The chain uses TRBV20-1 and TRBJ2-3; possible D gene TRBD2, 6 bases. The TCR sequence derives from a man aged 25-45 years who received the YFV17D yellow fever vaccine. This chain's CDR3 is CSAPWDFHRTDTQYF. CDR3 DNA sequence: TGCAGTGCCCCTTGGGACTTCCACCGCACAGATACGCAGTATTTT.